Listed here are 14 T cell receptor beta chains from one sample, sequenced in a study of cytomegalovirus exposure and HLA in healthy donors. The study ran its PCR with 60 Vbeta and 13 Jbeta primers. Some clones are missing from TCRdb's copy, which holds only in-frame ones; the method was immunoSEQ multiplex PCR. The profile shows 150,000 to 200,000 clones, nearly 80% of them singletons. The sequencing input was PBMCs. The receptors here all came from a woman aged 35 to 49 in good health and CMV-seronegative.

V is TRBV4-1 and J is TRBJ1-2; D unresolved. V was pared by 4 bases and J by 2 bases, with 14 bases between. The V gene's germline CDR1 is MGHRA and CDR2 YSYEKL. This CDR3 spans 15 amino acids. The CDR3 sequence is CASSPAASMNYGYTF. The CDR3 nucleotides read TGCGCCAGCAGCCCCGCGGCCAGCATGAACTATGGCTACACCTTC.

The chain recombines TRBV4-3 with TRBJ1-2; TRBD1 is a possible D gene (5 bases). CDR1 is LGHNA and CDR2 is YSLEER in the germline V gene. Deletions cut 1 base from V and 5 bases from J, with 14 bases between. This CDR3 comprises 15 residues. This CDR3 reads CASSQVGEGRYGYTF. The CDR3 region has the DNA TGCGCCAGCAGCCAAGTAGGGGAGGGTAGATATGGCTACACCTTC.

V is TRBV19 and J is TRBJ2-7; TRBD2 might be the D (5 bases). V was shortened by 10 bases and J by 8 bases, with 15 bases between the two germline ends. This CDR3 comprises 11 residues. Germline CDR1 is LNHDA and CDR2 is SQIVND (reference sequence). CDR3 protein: CATRTGVKQYF. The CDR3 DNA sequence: TGTGCCACCCGGACTGGTGTTAAGCAGTACTTC.

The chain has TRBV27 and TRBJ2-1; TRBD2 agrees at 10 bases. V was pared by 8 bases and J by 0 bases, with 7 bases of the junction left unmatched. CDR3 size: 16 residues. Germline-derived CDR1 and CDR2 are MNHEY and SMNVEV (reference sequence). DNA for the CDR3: TGTGCCAGCCGCAGAAGCGGGGGGGTCTCCTACAATGAGCAGTTCTTC. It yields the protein CASRRSGGVSYNEQFF.

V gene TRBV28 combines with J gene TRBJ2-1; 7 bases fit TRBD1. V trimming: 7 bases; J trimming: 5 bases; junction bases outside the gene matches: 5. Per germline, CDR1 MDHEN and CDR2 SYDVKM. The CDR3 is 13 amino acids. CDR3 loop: CASTADRDNEQFF. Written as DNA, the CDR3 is TGTGCCAGCACCGCCGACAGGGACAATGAGCAGTTCTTC.

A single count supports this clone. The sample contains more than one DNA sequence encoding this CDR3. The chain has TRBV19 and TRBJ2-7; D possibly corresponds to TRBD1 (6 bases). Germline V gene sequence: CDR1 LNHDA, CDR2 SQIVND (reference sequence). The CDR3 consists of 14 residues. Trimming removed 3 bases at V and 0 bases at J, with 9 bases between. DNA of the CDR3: TGTGCCAGTAGTATCACAGGGAGCTCCTACGAGCAGTACTTC. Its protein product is CASSITGSSYEQYF.

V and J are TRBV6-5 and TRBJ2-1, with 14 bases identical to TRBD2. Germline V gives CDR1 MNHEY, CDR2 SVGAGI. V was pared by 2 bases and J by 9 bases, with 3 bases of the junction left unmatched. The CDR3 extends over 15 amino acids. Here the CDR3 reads CASSYGGLAGVEQFF. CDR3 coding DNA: TGTGCCAGCAGTTACGGGGGACTAGCGGGAGTTGAGCAGTTCTTC.

CDR3 nucleotides: TGTGCCAGCAGCCAATGGACTAGCGGTAGCACAGATACGCAGTATTTT. Its protein is CASSQWTSGSTDTQYF. The chain carries TRBV4-2 and TRBJ2-3; 10 bases align to TRBD2. The J segment lost 0 bases and the V segment lost 2 bases, leaving 2 bases of the junction unmatched. In germline, CDR1 is LGHNA, CDR2 YNFKEQ. This CDR3 has 16 residues.

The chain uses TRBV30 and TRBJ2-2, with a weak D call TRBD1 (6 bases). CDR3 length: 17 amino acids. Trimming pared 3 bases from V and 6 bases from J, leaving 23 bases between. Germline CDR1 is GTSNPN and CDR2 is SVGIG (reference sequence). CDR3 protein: CAWRPPKDRKPAGELFF. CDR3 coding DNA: TGTGCCTGGAGACCCCCTAAGGACAGAAAACCGGCCGGGGAGCTGTTTTTT.

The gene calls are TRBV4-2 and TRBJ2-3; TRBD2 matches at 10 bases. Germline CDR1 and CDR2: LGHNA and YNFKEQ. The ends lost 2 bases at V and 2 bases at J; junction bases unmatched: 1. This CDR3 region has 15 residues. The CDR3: CASSQLAGDTDTQYF. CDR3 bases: TGTGCCAGCAGCCAACTAGCGGGGGACACAGATACGCAGTATTTT.

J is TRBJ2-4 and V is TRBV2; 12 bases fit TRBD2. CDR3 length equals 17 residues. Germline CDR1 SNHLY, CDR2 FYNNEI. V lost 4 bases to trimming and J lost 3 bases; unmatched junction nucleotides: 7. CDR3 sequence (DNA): TGTGCCAGCAGTGGAGGGACTAGCGGGTTAAACAAAAACATTCAGTACTTC. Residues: CASSGGTSGLNKNIQYF.

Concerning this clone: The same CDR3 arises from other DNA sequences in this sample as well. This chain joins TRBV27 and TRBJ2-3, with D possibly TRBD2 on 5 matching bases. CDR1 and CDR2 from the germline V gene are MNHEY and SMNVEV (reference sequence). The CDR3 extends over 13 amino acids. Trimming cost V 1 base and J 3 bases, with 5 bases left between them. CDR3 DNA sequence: TGTGCCAGCAGTTTATGGAGGACAGATACGCAGTATTTT. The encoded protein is CASSLWRTDTQYF.

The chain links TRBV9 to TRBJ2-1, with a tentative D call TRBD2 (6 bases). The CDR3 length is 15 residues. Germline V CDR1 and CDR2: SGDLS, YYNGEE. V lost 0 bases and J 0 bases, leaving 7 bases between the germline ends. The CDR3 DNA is TGTGCCAGCAGCGTAGCGGGAGACTCCTACAATGAGCAGTTCTTC. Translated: CASSVAGDSYNEQFF.

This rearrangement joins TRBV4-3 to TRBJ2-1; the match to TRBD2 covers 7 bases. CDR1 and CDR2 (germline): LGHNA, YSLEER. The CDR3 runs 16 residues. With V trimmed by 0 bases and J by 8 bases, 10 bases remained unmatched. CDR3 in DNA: TGCGCCAGCAGCCAAGATCGAACGGGAGGCGGGGATGAGCAGTTCTTC. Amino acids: CASSQDRTGGGDEQFF.